This T cell receptor beta chain derives from a study of early T cells in non-severe SARS-CoV-2 infection. Whole-study context: Whole-blood bulk RNA, unsorted, was sequenced, and chains were unpaired.

The TCR library protocol was used to attach unique molecular identifiers. These identifiers were attached to individual cDNA molecules. Using its own MiXCR run on the 5' RACE reads, TCRdb lists one record per CDR3 protein. The table lists roughly 31,000 distinct CDR3 sequences, about 8.6% of them singletons. Sequenced sample: whole blood. This TCR was recovered from an adult who was a healthcare worker with PCR-confirmed SARS-CoV-2 infection or an uninfected control (not recorded which).

As DNA, the CDR3 is TGCAGTGTCCGCCATCTCACCGGGGAGCTGTTTTTT. The encoded protein is CSVRHLTGELFF. The chain carries TRBV20-1 and TRBJ2-2; D not certain. The V end lost 7 bases, the J end lost 4 bases, and 10 bases lay between the germline ends. The CDR3 runs 12 residues. Germline CDR1 and CDR2: DFQATT and SNEGSKA (reference sequence).